This T cell receptor (beta chain) was recorded in a study of monozygotic twins with inflammatory bowel disease. General study points: The sharing of clonotypes with others was lower in IBD patients than in healthy twins, especially with disease activity.

Note on this clonotype: Its target is unknown.

There were around 3.5 ug of total RNA used for each TCR library. Template-switch reactions added UMIs with a 6-nucleotide sample barcode. TCRdb reprocessed the 5' RACE reads; each CDR3 protein has one entry and no DNA is given. The sample totals more than 300,000 distinct CDR3 sequences. The length of the CDR3 is 13 residues. The clonotype comes from a human donor with ulcerative colitis or Crohn's disease, or a healthy co-twin of an affected twin (not recorded which). Material for sequencing was blood. The chain links TRBV12-3 or TRBV12-4 to TRBJ1-4. The CDR3 region is CATLRDPNEKLFF.